The text below deals with one TCR beta chain. Antigen: not known. This sample's treatment: approximately nine-day PBMC culture with coronavirus spike peptide pools or control peptides (ViraFEST assay). Positive PCR dates spanned March to December 2020, predating US Alpha, Beta and Delta variants. This CDR3 is 14 amino acids long. The ends were cut back, 0 bases at V and 3 bases at J, with 9 bases in the middle. The Oncomine TCR Beta short-read assay was applied to DNA of cultured CD4+ T cells. Genomic DNA was drawn out of CD4+ T cells grown in culture. From the PCR reads, TCRdb called clonotypes with MiXCR, one entry per CDR3 protein. The top ten clones hold 15% to 19% of a sample with roughly 17,000 distinct CDR3 sequences, approximately 31% of them seen once. The data stem from a study of vaccination and CD4 T cells after COVID-19.

This clonotype was sampled from a human donor with COVID-19. The chain couples TRBV12-3 or TRBV12-4 to TRBJ2-7; a possible D gene is TRBD1 (6 bases). The sample taken for sequencing was cultured CD4+ T cells from blood. CDR3 DNA sequence: TGTGCCAGCAGTTTAGCACAGGGTCTCTACGAGCAGTACTTC. Its translation is CASSLAQGLYEQYF.